These 5 T cell receptor beta chains share one sample of origin, sequenced in a study of blood T cell repertoires in COVID-19. Sequenced by immunoSEQ multiplex PCR; TCRdb stores in-frame clones only, minus some. Of 350,000 to 450,000 clones listed, about nine tenths are singletons. The sample comprised PBMCs or T cells enriched from blood (not recorded which). The receptors stem from a woman aged 40 to 49 who had been exposed to COVID-19.

The genes are TRBV10-3 and TRBJ1-2; D gene unclear. Trimming left V 0 bases short and J 4 bases short, with 6 bases between. Germline values: CDR1 ENHRY, CDR2 SYGVKD. This CDR3 region has 13 residues. This CDR3 is CAISESQSYGYTF. DNA for the CDR3: TGTGCCATCAGTGAGTCACAGAGCTATGGCTACACCTTC.

The rearrangement links TRBV29-1 to TRBJ1-2; 10 bases line up with TRBD1. Trimming cost V 6 bases and J 2 bases; bases outside gene matches: 12. CDR1 is SQVTM, CDR2 ANQGSEA, per germline. The CDR3 covers 16 residues. CDR3 sequence (DNA): TGCAGCGTCGGCGGCCCGACAGGGGGCGCGAACTATGGCTACACCTTC. Residues: CSVGGPTGGANYGYTF.

The chain uses TRBV7-3 and TRBJ2-1; 14 bases line up with TRBD2. V gave up 6 bases and J gave up 6 bases; unmatched junction bases: 7. Germline V gene data show CDR1 as SGHTA and CDR2 as FQGTGA. CDR3 length equals 16 residues. In nucleotides, the CDR3 is TGTGCCAGCAGGGTGAACGGGACTAGCGGGAGCAATGAGCAGTTCTTC. Translation: CASRVNGTSGSNEQFF.

This chain connects TRBV30 to TRBJ1-1; D not certain. CDR3 length equals 10 residues. Trimming took 3 bases from V and 9 from J, leaving 8 bases between them. Germline V gene lookup returns CDR1 GTSNPN and CDR2 SVGIG (reference sequence). The CDR3 region is CAWSGAQAFF. The CDR3 nucleotides are TGTGCCTGGAGCGGTGCTCAAGCTTTCTTT. Filled out from reference TRBV30 and TRBJ1-1, the complete variable domain reads SQTIHQWPATLVQPVGSPLSLECTVEGTSNPNLYWYRQAAGRGLQLLFYSVGIGQISSEVPQNLSASRPQDRQFILSSKKLLLSDSGFYLCAWSGAQAFFGQGTRLTVV.

The J gene is TRBJ1-5, the V gene TRBV19; TRBD1 matches at 7 bases. The germline V gene has CDR1 LNHDA and CDR2 SQIVND (reference sequence). J lost 3 bases, V lost 2 bases, and 4 bases had no gene match. CDR3 size: 15 residues. DNA for the CDR3: TGTGCCAGTAGTATATACAGGGGATTCAATCAGCCCCAGCATTTT. Residues: CASSIYRGFNQPQHF.